This T cell receptor (beta chain) appears in the sequencing data of a study of T cell clones after liver transplantation (dated by TCRdb to between 2018 and 2020). With regard to the full study: ITN030ST, the source of the samples, was a randomized trial that attempted immunosuppression withdrawal within 2 years of liver transplantation. After a pre-transplant mixed lymphocyte reaction, TCRbeta sequencing was used to pinpoint donor-reactive T cell clones, which were subsequently tracked in post-transplant blood. As an antigen-independent comparator for donor-reactive sequences, third party-reactive TCRbeta sequences were also identified from pre-transplant MLRs. Three of the eight recipients were HCV-positive; the others were transplanted for non-autoimmune, non-viral indications. Subjects received no induction therapy and standard immunosuppression until randomization at 12-24 months post-transplant. To count as tolerant, a recipient had to stay completely off immunosuppression for at least one year without liver enzymes climbing beyond twice the upper limit of normal. Blood samples were collected pre-transplant, then pre-randomization ahead of withdrawal, and finally post-randomization once withdrawal had either been completed or failed. A cohort of 8 liver transplant recipients was studied, of whom 3 were classified as tolerant and 5 as non-tolerant.

This sample's time point label indicates: pre-transplant. Thawed unstimulated PBMCs were stained for CD3, CD4 and CD8 and FACS-sorted into CD3+CD4+ and CD3+CD8+ populations. Each of the 8 studied subjects was randomized to immunosuppression withdrawal. The Qiagen DNeasy Blood and Tissue Kit was used to isolate genomic DNA. The paper's findings and limits, for the study overall: A greater decline was seen for donor-reactive sequences than for third party-reactive sequences, suggesting partial antigen-specific deletion unrelated to withdrawal success. After accounting for repertoire turnover, donor-reactive detection was significantly reduced in 7 of 8 subjects for CD4 and 8 of 8 for CD8. Because allograft tissue specimens were not available, migration of donor-reactive T cells into the graft, rather than deletion, may have occurred. Because of small, heterogeneous patient numbers and non-standardized post-transplant time points, the conclusions were only preliminary. In two subjects, low numbers of available donor cells limited the measurable donor-reactive repertoire. In most of the 8 subjects, circulating donor-reactive CD4 TCRbeta sequences decreased significantly after transplant, regardless of tolerance or HCV status.

The CDR3 runs 13 residues from the cysteine to the phenylalanine. The entry retains the CDR3 DNA only, 39 bases that are in frame from base 1. Per the germline V gene, ENHRY is the CDR1 and SYGVKD is the CDR2. V ends up 7 bases short and J 5 bases short, with an unmatched junction base count of 6. Note on this clone: No cognate antigen has been identified for it. Base quality data are lacking; no much larger clone is found one base away.

High-throughput TCRbeta CDR3 sequencing of frozen genomic DNA was performed by immunoSEQ, including PCR amplification, mapping, bias correction and internal controls. In the original analysis: Only productive rearrangements were retained, and each unique TCRbeta sequence was defined by its CDR3 nucleotide sequence together with its V and J gene. For classification of a sequence as donor-reactive, at least 5-fold expansion in CFSE-low cells relative to unstimulated pre-transplant cells and a frequency of at least 0.01% were required. Minimum frequency thresholds were set for each subject based on the unstimulated sample with the lowest template count, ensuring at least 90% detection power. Repertoire turnover was measured by Jensen-Shannon divergence between the top 1000 TCRbeta sequences post- and pre-transplant. Two-sided Fisher's exact tests were used to test for changes in how often donor-reactive sequences were detected. As stored in TCRdb, this immuneACCESS dataset retains in-frame rearrangements with V and J assigned. A fraction of the clones does not appear; measured against another copy, unresolved V genes explain less than half of the discrepancy, and the remainder lacks a known reason. V, J and clone size are those of that table, while D and trimming were read from the DNA. A total of roughly 57,000 clones appear in this sample, roughly two thirds of them only once. Around 16% of the sample is in the top ten clones.

The TCR comes from a human donor who received a liver transplant. Sequencing was performed on CD4+ T cells from blood, taken before liver transplant. This sequence uses TRBV10-3 and TRBJ1-2; 8 bases in the junction line up with TRBD1. The CDR3 region reads CAIKGQGLYGYTF. The bases read TGTGCCATCAAAGGACAGGGTCTTTATGGCTACACCTTC.